The clone carrying this T cell receptor (beta chain) was picked up a small number of times. The antigen is not known. Tagging with unique molecular identifiers was applied to individual cDNA molecules. TCRdb itself ran the 5' RACE reads through MiXCR, one entry per CDR3 protein. The repertoire has some 64,000 distinct CDR3 sequences, more than 15% of them found once; the top ten carry roughly 10%. The sample is drawn from a study of early T cells in non-severe SARS-CoV-2 infection. Study context: Sequencing input comprised bulk RNA from unsorted whole blood; chain pairing was not available.

General observations from the study: VDJdb matching skewed toward anti-spike CD8 responses, missing private and CD4 specificities.

The receptor's source is an adult who was a healthcare worker with PCR-confirmed SARS-CoV-2 infection or an uninfected control (not recorded which). Sequences were derived from whole blood, sampled at baseline.

CDR3 sequence reads: CASSPSREDTQYF. The CDR3 DNA follows: TGTGCCAGCAGCCCCTCAAGGGAAGATACGCAGTATTTT. The chain uses TRBV4-2 and TRBJ2-3; D gene uncertain. The V end lost 4 bases, the J end lost 5 bases, and 10 bases lay between the germline ends. Germline CDR1 is LGHNA and CDR2 is YNFKEQ. CDR3 length: 13 amino acids.